This is a list of T cell receptor beta chains from one sample in a study of blood T cell repertoires in COVID-19. TCRdb keeps only in-frame clones here, not all; method: immunoSEQ multiplex PCR. The sample yields hundreds of thousands of clones, approximately 90% seen once. The material sequenced was PBMCs or T cells enriched from blood (not recorded which). These receptors originate from a woman in her twenties or thirties with acute COVID-19. Each CDR3 is given with its conserved first and last residue. Fields, in order: V gene, clone size, D gene, J gene, CDR3 DNA, CDR3 protein. A D gene is named only where the DNA matches it firmly. The size entry is marked missing in some rows and otherwise reads once, few, many or a size class.

v_gene: TRBV4-1
abundance: NA
d_gene: TRBD1
j_gene: TRBJ2-3
CDR3nt: TGCGCCAGCAGCCAAGAATGGCAGGGGGTGGTAGATACGCAGTATTTT
CDR3aa: CASSQEWQGVVDTQYF

v_gene: TRBV12-3/TRBV12-4
abundance: NA
d_gene: NA
j_gene: TRBJ2-1
CDR3nt: TGTGCCAGCAGTTTCGTAGCCTACAATGAGCAGTTCTTC
CDR3aa: CASSFVAYNEQFF

v_gene: TRBV7-2
abundance: NA
d_gene: NA
j_gene: TRBJ2-7
CDR3nt: TGTGCCAGCAGCTTAGACTCCGGCGCAGGGGAGCAGTACTTC
CDR3aa: CASSLDSGAGEQYF

v_gene: TRBV5-4
abundance: NA
d_gene: NA
j_gene: TRBJ2-7
CDR3nt: TGTGCCAGCAGCTTGAATATTGAGGCGGCCTACGAGCAGTACTTC
CDR3aa: CASSLNIEAAYEQYF

v_gene: TRBV28
abundance: few
d_gene: NA
j_gene: TRBJ1-2
CDR3nt: TGTGCCAGCAGTTTAGTTTTAGAGGGTGGCTACACCTTC
CDR3aa: CASSLVLEGGYTF

v_gene: TRBV5-1
abundance: once
d_gene: TRBD1
j_gene: TRBJ2-1
CDR3nt: TGCGCCAGCAGCTTGGTGACAGGGGGGCGCAATGAGCAGTTCTTC
CDR3aa: CASSLVTGGRNEQFF

v_gene: TRBV12-2
abundance: NA
d_gene: NA
j_gene: TRBJ2-6
CDR3nt: TGTGCAAGTCGCTTAGCGCGAGAAGACTCTGGGGCCAACGTCCTGACTTTC
CDR3aa: CASRLAREDSGANVLTF

v_gene: TRBV15
abundance: NA
d_gene: NA
j_gene: TRBJ1-5
CDR3nt: TGTGCCACCAGCAGAGATTTAGGGGTCGGGAATCAGCCCCAGCATTTT
CDR3aa: CATSRDLGVGNQPQHF

v_gene: TRBV9
abundance: NA
d_gene: NA
j_gene: TRBJ2-1
CDR3nt: TGTGCCAGCAGCGCCCGACAGTACAATGAGCAGTTCTTC
CDR3aa: CASSARQYNEQFF

v_gene: TRBV7-3
abundance: few
d_gene: TRBD1
j_gene: TRBJ1-6
CDR3nt: TGTGCCAGCAGCCCGGGGACAGGGCCATCACCCCTCCACTTT
CDR3aa: CASSPGTGPSPLHF

v_gene: TRBV11-2
abundance: NA
d_gene: NA
j_gene: TRBJ2-7
CDR3nt: TGTGCCAGCAGCTTAGAAGTGCCGGGACACTTCTCCTACGAGCAGTACTTC
CDR3aa: CASSLEVPGHFSYEQYF

v_gene: TRBV15
abundance: NA
d_gene: TRBD1
j_gene: TRBJ1-4
CDR3nt: TGTGCCACCAGCAGCCACCAAGGGGGCCGTGGGGAAAAACTGTTTTTT
CDR3aa: CATSSHQGGRGEKLFF

v_gene: TRBV12-3/TRBV12-4
abundance: NA
d_gene: NA
j_gene: TRBJ1-4
CDR3nt: TGTGCCAGCAGTCTTGTGGACAGTGAAAAACTGTTTTTT
CDR3aa: CASSLVDSEKLFF

v_gene: TRBV10-3
abundance: NA
d_gene: NA
j_gene: TRBJ1-5
CDR3nt: TGTGCCATCAGTGAGTCCTTACGCAGTCAGCCCCAGCATTTT
CDR3aa: CAISESLRSQPQHF

v_gene: TRBV11-2
abundance: NA
d_gene: NA
j_gene: TRBJ1-4
CDR3nt: TGTGCCAGCAGCCGAGAACTCCTCGGAGGTGAAAAACTGTTTTTT
CDR3aa: CASSRELLGGEKLFF

v_gene: TRBV3-1/TRBV3-2
abundance: NA
d_gene: TRBD2
j_gene: TRBJ2-7
CDR3nt: TGTGCCAGCAGCCAAGTAGCGGGGGGGCATTACGAGCAGTACTTC
CDR3aa: CASSQVAGGHYEQYF

v_gene: TRBV7-6
abundance: NA
d_gene: NA
j_gene: TRBJ2-7
CDR3nt: TGTGCCAGCAGCTTAAGAGGGTCTGGTGGTTACGAGCAGTACTTC
CDR3aa: CASSLRGSGGYEQYF

v_gene: TRBV27
abundance: NA
d_gene: TRBD2
j_gene: TRBJ2-7
CDR3nt: TGTGCCAGCAGTGGGTATGGGGCTAGCGGGATCAAGATCTACGAGCAGTACTTC
CDR3aa: CASSGYGASGIKIYEQYF

v_gene: TRBV7-9
abundance: once
d_gene: TRBD1
j_gene: TRBJ2-7
CDR3nt: TGTGCCAGCAGCCCGACAGGGGTTAGCAGGGTGTCAATCTACGAGCAGTACTTC
CDR3aa: CASSPTGVSRVSIYEQYF

v_gene: TRBV5-4
abundance: NA
d_gene: NA
j_gene: TRBJ2-7
CDR3nt: TGTGCCAGCAGCTTATCAGGGCGCGAGCAGTACTTC
CDR3aa: CASSLSGREQYF

v_gene: TRBV30
abundance: NA
d_gene: TRBD1
j_gene: TRBJ2-3
CDR3nt: TGTGCCTGGAGTGGACAGGGGGCGAGCACAGATACGCAGTATTTT
CDR3aa: CAWSGQGASTDTQYF

v_gene: TRBV15
abundance: NA
d_gene: NA
j_gene: TRBJ1-1
CDR3nt: TGTGCCACCAGCCGAAACACGAACACTGAAGCTTTCTTT
CDR3aa: CATSRNTNTEAFF

v_gene: TRBV6-1
abundance: few
d_gene: NA
j_gene: TRBJ2-7
CDR3nt: TGTGCCAGCAGTGAAACGGGACTTTCGAGCTCCTACGAGCAGTACTTC
CDR3aa: CASSETGLSSSYEQYF

v_gene: TRBV5-1
abundance: NA
d_gene: TRBD1
j_gene: TRBJ1-1
CDR3nt: TGCGCCAGCAGCTTCAGTCCCGGGACAGTAATGAACACTGAAGCTTTCTTT
CDR3aa: CASSFSPGTVMNTEAFF